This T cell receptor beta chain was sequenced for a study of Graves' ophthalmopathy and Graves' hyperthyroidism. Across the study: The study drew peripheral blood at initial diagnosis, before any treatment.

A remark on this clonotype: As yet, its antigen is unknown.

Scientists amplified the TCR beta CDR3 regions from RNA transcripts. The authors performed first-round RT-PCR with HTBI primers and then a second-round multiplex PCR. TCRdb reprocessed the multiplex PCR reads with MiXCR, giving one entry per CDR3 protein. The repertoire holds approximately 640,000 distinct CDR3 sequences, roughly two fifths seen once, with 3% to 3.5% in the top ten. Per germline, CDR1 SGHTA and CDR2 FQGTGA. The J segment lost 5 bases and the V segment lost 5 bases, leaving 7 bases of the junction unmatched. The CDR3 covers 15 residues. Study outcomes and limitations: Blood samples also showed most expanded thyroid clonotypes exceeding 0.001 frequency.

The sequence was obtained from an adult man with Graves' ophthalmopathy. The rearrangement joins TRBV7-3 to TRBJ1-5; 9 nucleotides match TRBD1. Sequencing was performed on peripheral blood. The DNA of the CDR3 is TGTGCCAGCAGCCAACAGGGGGCTCGGGATCAGCCCCAGCATTTT. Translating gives CASSQQGARDQPQHF.